The following is a T cell receptor (beta chain) sequence with its context. Its antigen is unidentified. The data belong to a study of CD8 T cells in ankylosing spondylitis. TCRdb re-called the 5' RACE reads through MiXCR, storing one row per CDR3 protein. This table has around 770,000 distinct CDR3 sequences, roughly 20% appearing once. Findings and caveats of the study: Reported data indicate significant enrichment of disease-linked clones within matched ankylosing spondylitis synovial fluid. Earlier reports found some motif variants in synovial fluid and blood in reactive arthritis. What seemed typical of ankylosing spondylitis blood was a TCR beta motif built from several highly homologous variants.

There are 14 residues in the CDR3. V was pared by 4 bases and J by 3 bases, with 14 bases between. CDR1 is SGHRS, CDR2 YFSETQ, per germline. The receptor comes from a male donor with ankylosing spondylitis. The sample comprised blood, either unsorted or a sorted T cell fraction (not recorded which). This chain connects TRBV5-1 to TRBJ2-7; weak D call: TRBD1 (5 bases). The CDR3 DNA reads as TGCGCCAGCAGCCCCGACCCGACAGTCTACGAGCAGTACTTC. Its protein is CASSPDPTVYEQYF.